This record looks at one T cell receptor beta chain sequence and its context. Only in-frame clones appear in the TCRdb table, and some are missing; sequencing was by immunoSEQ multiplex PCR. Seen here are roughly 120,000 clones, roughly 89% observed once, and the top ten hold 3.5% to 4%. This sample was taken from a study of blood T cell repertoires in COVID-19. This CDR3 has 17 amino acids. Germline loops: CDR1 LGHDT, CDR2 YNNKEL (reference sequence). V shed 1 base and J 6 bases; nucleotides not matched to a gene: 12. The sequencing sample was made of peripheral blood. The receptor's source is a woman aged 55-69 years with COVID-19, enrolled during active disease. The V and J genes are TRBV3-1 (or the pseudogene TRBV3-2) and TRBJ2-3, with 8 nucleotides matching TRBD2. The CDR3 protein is CASSQGAPGSGVDTQYF. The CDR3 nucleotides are TGTGCCAGCAGCCAAGGTGCCCCAGGTAGCGGGGTTGATACGCAGTATTTT.